The next 25 T cell receptor beta chains were all read from a single sample in a study of blood T cell repertoires in COVID-19. Assay: immunoSEQ multiplex PCR; the TCRdb copy retains only in-frame clones and omits some. The table shows 150,000 to 250,000 clones, with around 90% occurring only once. The specimen sequenced was PBMCs or T cells enriched from blood (not recorded which). Receptor source: a woman aged 25-40 years who had recovered from COVID-19.

The V gene is TRBV5-1, the J gene TRBJ1-2, with TRBD1 matching over 11 bases. V dropped 0 bases and J dropped 4; count of bases not matched to a gene: 2. This CDR3 region has 15 residues. CDR1 SGHRS and CDR2 YFSETQ come from the germline V gene. CDR3 sequence: CASSLEGQGVYGYTF. The CDR3 nucleotides read TGCGCCAGCAGCTTGGAGGGACAGGGGGTCTATGGCTACACCTTC.

V gene TRBV19 combines with J gene TRBJ1-1; possible D gene TRBD1, 5 bases. Germline V gene sequence: CDR1 LNHDA, CDR2 SQIVND (reference sequence). Trimming took off 6 bases at V and 1 base at J, with 9 bases between the two ends. CDR3 length: 13 amino acids. The CDR3 DNA follows: TGTGCCAGTAGGTGGGGGGAGAACACTGAAGCTTTCTTT. Its protein product is CASRWGENTEAFF. Full variable domain (outside the CDR3, taken from reference TRBV19 and TRBJ1-1): DGGITQSPKYLFRKEGQNVTLSCEQNLNHDAMYWYRQDPGQGLRLIYYSQIVNDFQKGDIAEGYSVSREKKESFPLTVTSAQKNPTAFYLCASRWGENTEAFFGQGTRLTVV.

This clone was seen only a few times. V usage is TRBV3-1 (or the pseudogene TRBV3-2) and J usage is TRBJ2-2, with a tentative D call TRBD2 (5 bases). The germline CDR1 and CDR2 sequences are LGHDT and YNNKEL (reference sequence). V gave up 2 bases and J gave up 5 bases, with 21 bases separating them. The CDR3 contains 18 residues. CDR3 nucleotide sequence: TGTGCCAGCAGCCAAAGGTCCCCTGGAACGGGGAATACCGGGGAGCTGTTTTTT. It encodes CASSQRSPGTGNTGELFF.

V is TRBV27 and J is TRBJ2-4; D not certain. Germline V lookup: CDR1 MNHEY, CDR2 SMNVEV (reference sequence). The length of the CDR3 is 16 residues. Trimming shortened V by 5 bases and J by 0 bases, and 14 bases separated the two germline ends. As DNA, the CDR3 is TGTGCCAGCAGTCCCCCTCCCTCTTCAGCCAAAAACATTCAGTACTTC. Translated: CASSPPPSSAKNIQYF.

The CDR3 DNA reads TGCAGCGTTGAAGGTGGACGACCGGGACTAGCGGGCTACGAGCAGTACTTC. This codes for CSVEGGRPGLAGYEQYF. The genes are TRBV29-1 and TRBJ2-7; TRBD2 matches at 12 bases. Germline lookup yields CDR1 SQVTM and CDR2 ANQGSEA. V shed 1 base and J 3 bases; nucleotides not matched to a gene: 10. The CDR3 length is 17 residues.

The rearrangement uses TRBV10-2 and TRBJ2-7; 9 positions agree with TRBD1. The CDR3 is 14 residues long. CDR1 is WSHSY, CDR2 SAAADI, per germline. With V trimmed by 7 bases and J by 5 bases, 9 bases remained unmatched. The CDR3 loop reads CASTRDRDGDEQYF. CDR3 nucleotides: TGCGCCAGCACTAGGGACAGGGACGGGGACGAGCAGTACTTC.

This rearrangement joins TRBV30 to TRBJ2-5, with 7 bases aligning to TRBD1. J gave up 5 bases and V 0 bases, and 3 bases lay outside the gene matches. In germline, CDR1 is GTSNPN, CDR2 SVGIG (reference sequence). This CDR3 has 13 amino acids. Here the CDR3 reads CAWSVGTVETQYF. The CDR3 nucleotides read TGTGCCTGGAGTGTAGGGACAGTGGAGACCCAGTACTTC.

CDR3 in amino acids: CASSADSGSNQPQHF. In nucleotides, the CDR3 is TGTGCCAGCAGCGCGGACTCTGGTAGCAATCAGCCCCAGCATTTT. V usage is TRBV7-9 and J usage is TRBJ1-5; D is ambiguous. V was shortened by 5 bases and J by 0 bases, with 11 bases between the two germline ends. CDR1 and CDR2 (germline): SEHNR, FQNEAQ (reference sequence). The CDR3 is 15 amino acids.

The gene calls are TRBV6-6 and TRBJ1-2; D is ambiguous. Trimming removed 2 bases from V and 7 bases from J, with 17 bases in between. Germline V gene lookup returns CDR1 MNHNY and CDR2 SVGAGI (reference sequence). The CDR3 sequence is 15 residues long. DNA for the CDR3: TGTGCCAGCAGTTACACCCCCATGGAAGAGGGTGGCTACACCTTC. This gives the protein CASSYTPMEEGGYTF.

This chain connects TRBV29-1 to TRBJ1-1; the D gene is possibly TRBD1 (6 bases). From germline, CDR1 is SQVTM and CDR2 ANQGSEA. The CDR3 consists of 13 residues. V was cut by 7 bases and J by 0 bases, with 12 bases left in between. CDR3 nucleotide sequence: TGCAGCGGTACGGGACAAATGAACACTGAAGCTTTCTTT. As protein: CSGTGQMNTEAFF.

Points on this clone: The junction departs from the called germline gene at one end, perhaps through a read error. V gene TRBV7-9 combines with J gene TRBJ2-4, with a tentative D call TRBD1 (5 bases). CDR1 and CDR2 from the germline V gene are SEHNR and FQNEAQ (reference sequence). This CDR3 is 14 amino acids long. The CDR3 protein is CASSLASNRGMKDF. CDR3 bases: TGTGCCAGCAGCTTAGCCAGTAATAGGGGTATGAAGGACTTC.

The CDR3 nucleotides are TGCGCCAGCAGCTTGGCTCTGGCAGGCTACGAGCAGTACTTC. Translated: CASSLALAGYEQYF. The chain employs TRBV5-1 and TRBJ2-7; no clear D gene. CDR3 size: 14 residues. The V end lost 0 bases, the J end lost 3 bases, and 10 bases lay between the germline ends. From germline, CDR1 is SGHRS and CDR2 YFSETQ.

This rearrangement joins TRBV30 to TRBJ2-5; TRBD2 matches 10 bases. Germline V gives CDR1 GTSNPN, CDR2 SVGIG (reference sequence). The CDR3 covers 16 residues. J was trimmed by 4 bases and V by 0 bases; bases with no gene match: 8. The CDR3 loop is CAWSVAGGRWGETQYF. The CDR3, as DNA: TGTGCCTGGAGTGTAGCGGGAGGGCGGTGGGGAGAGACCCAGTACTTC. The full variable domain, with the rest looked up from reference TRBV30 and TRBJ2-5, is SQTIHQWPATLVQPVGSPLSLECTVEGTSNPNLYWYRQAAGRGLQLLFYSVGIGQISSEVPQNLSASRPQDRQFILSSKKLLLSDSGFYLCAWSVAGGRWGETQYFGPGTRLLVL.

The CDR3 here is CASSFRGHEQYF. The CDR3 nucleotides read TGTGCCAGCAGCTTCAGGGGCCACGAGCAGTACTTC. This sequence joins TRBV11-2 and TRBJ2-7; a possible D gene is TRBD1 (6 bases). This CDR3 has 12 amino acids. From germline, CDR1 is SGHAT and CDR2 FQNNGV. The V end lost 3 bases, the J end lost 5 bases, and 8 bases lay between the germline ends.

In its sample, this clone was seen once. The chain employs TRBV10-2 and TRBJ1-1; 7 bases match TRBD1. CDR3 length equals 15 residues. Trimming at V came to 5 bases and at J to 3 bases, leaving 9 bases not matched to a gene. The germline gives CDR1 WSHSY, CDR2 SAAADI. This CDR3 reads CASSLINRGDTEAFF. CDR3 bases: TGCGCCAGCAGTTTGATAAACAGGGGCGACACTGAAGCTTTCTTT.

The chain uses TRBV11-2 and TRBJ2-7; D unclear. Germline loops: CDR1 SGHAT, CDR2 FQNNGV. Between the trimmed V and J ends, which lost 5 bases and 2 bases, there was a span of 16 bases. This CDR3 has 15 residues. CDR3 coding DNA: TGTGCCAGCAGCGATGACTCGCGAATCACCTACGAGCAGTACTTC. Translated, it gives CASSDDSRITYEQYF.

The rearrangement uses TRBV7-8 and TRBJ2-7, with 10 bases identical to TRBD1. This CDR3 region has 14 residues. Germline assignment: CDR1 SGHVS and CDR2 FQNEAQ. V shed 5 bases, J shed 5 bases, and the junction held 6 bases outside the gene matches. The CDR3 here is CASSDRDRGNEQYF. In DNA, the CDR3 is TGTGCCAGCAGCGACCGGGACAGGGGCAACGAGCAGTACTTC.

The gene calls are TRBV25-1 and TRBJ1-1; D is unclear. CDR1 and CDR2 from the germline V gene are MGHDK and SYGVNS. Between the trimmed V and J ends, which lost 8 bases and 5 bases, there was a span of 6 bases. CDR3 size: 10 residues. The CDR3 bases are TGTGCCAGCTACGAGACTGAAGCTTTCTTT. Translated, it gives CASYETEAFF.

The CDR3 DNA reads TGCAGTGCTCACGGGGTTAACGGCTACACCTTC. It specifies CSAHGVNGYTF. This rearrangement joins TRBV20-1 to TRBJ1-2; D is ambiguous. The CDR3 is 11 residues long. Trimming shortened V by 5 bases and J by 8 bases, and 12 bases separated the two germline ends. The germline CDR1 and CDR2 sequences are DFQATT and SNEGSKA (reference sequence).

The genes are TRBV6-5 and TRBJ1-2; no definite D call. CDR1 is MNHEY, CDR2 SVGAGI, per germline. V dropped 5 bases and J dropped 1 base, with 8 bases sitting between them. This CDR3 spans 13 amino acids. The CDR3 region is CASSRKLNYGYTF. Here the CDR3 DNA reads TGTGCCAGCAGTCGAAAACTTAACTATGGCTACACCTTC.

V is TRBV6-5 and J is TRBJ1-1; D uncertain. The CDR3 is 14 amino acids. Germline values: CDR1 MNHEY, CDR2 SVGAGI. The ends were cut back, 2 bases at V and 7 bases at J, with 14 bases in the middle. The CDR3 DNA reads as TGTGCCAGCAGTTACGCGAGGGTAGTAGGTGAAGCTTTCTTT. It yields the protein CASSYARVVGEAFF.

This clone was found a few times. The V gene is TRBV29-1, the J gene TRBJ1-5, with 7 bases identical to TRBD1. Per germline, CDR1 SQVTM and CDR2 ANQGSEA. The ends lost 4 bases at V and 2 bases at J; junction bases unmatched: 8. The CDR3 runs 15 residues. CDR3 sequence (DNA): TGCAGCGTTGTAAACGGAACAGGGGGCAATCAGCCCCAGCATTTT. Translated, it gives CSVVNGTGGNQPQHF.

This clone has a handful of counts. Other nucleotide sequences from this sample produce the same CDR3. This chain links TRBV24-1 with TRBJ2-7; TRBD1 aligns across 11 bases. CDR3 size: 15 residues. The ends lost 3 bases at V and 4 bases at J; junction bases unmatched: 4. Germline CDR1 and CDR2: KGHDR and SFDVKD. CDR3 in amino acids: CATSDTGTGGYEQYF. The CDR3 nucleotides are TGTGCCACCAGTGATACCGGGACAGGGGGGTACGAGCAGTACTTC.

The chain uses TRBV19 and TRBJ1-2; D is perhaps TRBD1 (6 bases). This CDR3 has 12 amino acids. Trimming left V 6 bases short and J 7 bases short, with 12 bases between. The germline V gene has CDR1 LNHDA and CDR2 SQIVND (reference sequence). As DNA, the CDR3 is TGTGCCAGTAGAACAGGGAGTGGTGGCTACACCTTC. This codes for CASRTGSGGYTF.

V is TRBV5-4 and J is TRBJ1-4, with D perhaps matching TRBD1 (6 bases). V lost 4 bases and J 7 bases, leaving 11 bases between the germline ends. Germline V gene lookup returns CDR1 SGHNT and CDR2 YYREEE (reference sequence). This CDR3 spans 13 amino acids. The CDR3 sequence: CASSRGTTEKLFF. The CDR3 DNA is TGTGCCAGCAGCAGGGGGACCACTGAAAAACTGTTTTTT.